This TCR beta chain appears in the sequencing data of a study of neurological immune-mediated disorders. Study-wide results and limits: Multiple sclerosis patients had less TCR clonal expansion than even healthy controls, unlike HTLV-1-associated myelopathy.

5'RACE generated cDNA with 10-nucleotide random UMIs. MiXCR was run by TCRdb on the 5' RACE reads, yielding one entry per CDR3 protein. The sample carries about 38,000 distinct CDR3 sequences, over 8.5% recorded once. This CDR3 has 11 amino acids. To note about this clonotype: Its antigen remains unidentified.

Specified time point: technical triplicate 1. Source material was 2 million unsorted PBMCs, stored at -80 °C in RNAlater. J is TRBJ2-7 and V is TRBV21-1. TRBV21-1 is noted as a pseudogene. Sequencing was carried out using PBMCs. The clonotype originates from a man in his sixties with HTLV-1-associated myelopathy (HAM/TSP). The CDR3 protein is CATTFGVEQYF. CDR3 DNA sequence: TGTGCCACCACGTTCGGGGTAGAGCAGTACTTC.